These T cell receptor beta chains were read from a single sample in a study of CD8+CD57+ T cells in acquired aplastic anemia. A single record per CDR3 protein comes from TCRdb applying MiXCR to the reads. The sample yields about 420,000 distinct CDR3 sequences, roughly 64% seen once. The sequenced material came from sorted CD4+, CD8+, or CD8+CD57+ T cells (not recorded which) from PBMCs. The receptors originated from a human donor in good health, serving as a control. CDR3s include the opening cysteine and the closing phenylalanine or tryptophan. Fields, in order: CDR3 protein, V gene.

CDR3: CASSEIRGADMDSPLHF
V: TRBV2

CDR3: CASSVGPNTGELYF
V: TRBV9

CDR3: CASSQVPSYEQYF
V: TRBV4-3

CDR3: CASSVAKEETQYF
V: TRBV9

CDR3: CASSFGGGYTEAFF
V: TRBV7-6

CDR3: CASSGIAGGQPQHF
V: TRBV6-5

CDR3: CSARIGVTTHEQYF
V: TRBV20-1

CDR3: CASSLAGAGFCYPF
V: TRBV7-2

CDR3: CSAPQSEQNKYF
V: TRBV20-1

CDR3: CASSVLIVGYNEQFF
V: TRBV2

CDR3: CASSSTGRTPYEQYF
V: TRBV3-2

CDR3: CASSLADMSSTGELFF
V: TRBV7-7

CDR3: CASSFFQDEHQPRHF
V: TRBV7-2

CDR3: CASSLPDGTKKNGYTF
V: TRBV5-1

CDR3: CASRARRSGGLNTGELFF
V: TRBV7-2

CDR3: CASSTGQGNTGELTF
V: TRBV7-2

CDR3: CASSPEAYYGYTF
V: TRBV7-8

CDR3: CASSEKESEMNTEAFF
V: TRBV10-1

CDR3: CSARATSGGDNEKLFF
V: TRBV20-1

CDR3: CASSTAGAGGANVLTF
V: TRBV12-3/TRBV12-4